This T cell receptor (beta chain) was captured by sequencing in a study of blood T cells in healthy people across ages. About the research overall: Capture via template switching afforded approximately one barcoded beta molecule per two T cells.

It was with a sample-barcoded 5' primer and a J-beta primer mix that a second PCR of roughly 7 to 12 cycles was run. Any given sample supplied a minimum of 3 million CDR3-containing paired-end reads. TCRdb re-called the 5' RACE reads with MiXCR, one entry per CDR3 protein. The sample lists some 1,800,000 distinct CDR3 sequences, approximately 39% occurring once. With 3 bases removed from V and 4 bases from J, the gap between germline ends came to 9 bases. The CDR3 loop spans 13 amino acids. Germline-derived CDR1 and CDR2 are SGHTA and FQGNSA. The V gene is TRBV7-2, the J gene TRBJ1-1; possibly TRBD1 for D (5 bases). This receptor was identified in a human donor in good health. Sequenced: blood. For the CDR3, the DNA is TGTGCCAGCAGCTTGTACAGGCCCACTGAAGCTTTCTTT. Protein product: CASSLYRPTEAFF.